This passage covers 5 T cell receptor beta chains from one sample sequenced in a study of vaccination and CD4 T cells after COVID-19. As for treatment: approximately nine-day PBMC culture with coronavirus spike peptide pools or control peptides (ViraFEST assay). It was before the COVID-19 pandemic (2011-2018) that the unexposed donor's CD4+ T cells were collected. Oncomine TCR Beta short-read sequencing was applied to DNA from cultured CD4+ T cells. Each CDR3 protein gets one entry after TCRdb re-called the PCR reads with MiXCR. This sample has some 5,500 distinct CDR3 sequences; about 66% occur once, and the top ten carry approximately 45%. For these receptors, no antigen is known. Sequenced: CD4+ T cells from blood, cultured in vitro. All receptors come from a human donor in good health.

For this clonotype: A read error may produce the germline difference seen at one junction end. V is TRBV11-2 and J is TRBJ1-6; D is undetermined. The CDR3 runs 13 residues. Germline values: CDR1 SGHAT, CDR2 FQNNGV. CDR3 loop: CASSPHSNSPLHF. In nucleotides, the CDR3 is TGCGCCAGCAGTCCACACAGTAATTCACCCCTCCACTTT. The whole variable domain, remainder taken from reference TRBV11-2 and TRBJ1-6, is EAGVAQSPRYKIIEKRQSVAFWCNPISGHATLYWYQQILGQGPKLLIQFQNNGVVDDSQLPKDRFSAERLKGVDSTLKIQPAKLEDSAVYLCASSPHSNSPLHFGNGTRLTVT.

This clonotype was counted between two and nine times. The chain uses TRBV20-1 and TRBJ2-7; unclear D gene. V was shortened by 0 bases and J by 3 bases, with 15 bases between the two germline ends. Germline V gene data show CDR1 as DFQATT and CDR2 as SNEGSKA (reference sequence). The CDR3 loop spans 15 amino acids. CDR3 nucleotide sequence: TGCAGTGCTAGAGATCCAAGGTCCCCTTTCTACGAGCAGTACTTC. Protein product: CSARDPRSPFYEQYF.

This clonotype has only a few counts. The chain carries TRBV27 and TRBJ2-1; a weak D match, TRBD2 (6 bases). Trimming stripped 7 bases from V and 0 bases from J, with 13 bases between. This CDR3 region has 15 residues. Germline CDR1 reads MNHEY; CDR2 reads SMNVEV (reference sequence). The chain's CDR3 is CASKNRESSYNEQFF. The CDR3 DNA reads TGTGCCAGCAAGAACCGGGAGAGCTCCTACAATGAGCAGTTCTTC.

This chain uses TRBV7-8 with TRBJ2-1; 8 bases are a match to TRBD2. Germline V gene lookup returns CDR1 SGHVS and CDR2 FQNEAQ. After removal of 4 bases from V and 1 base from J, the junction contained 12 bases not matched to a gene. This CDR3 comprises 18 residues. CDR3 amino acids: CASSSYGISGKSYNEQFF. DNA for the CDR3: TGTGCCAGCAGCTCCTATGGGATTAGCGGGAAATCCTACAATGAGCAGTTCTTC.

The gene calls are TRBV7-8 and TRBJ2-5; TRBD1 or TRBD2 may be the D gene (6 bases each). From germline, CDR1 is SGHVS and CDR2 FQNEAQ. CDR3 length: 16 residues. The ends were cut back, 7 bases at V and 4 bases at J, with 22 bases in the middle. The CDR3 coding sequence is TGTGCCAGCACCCCTGGTGGGGGGCCCACGGGAGAGACCCAGTACTTC. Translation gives CASTPGGGPTGETQYF.